Listed below are T cell receptor beta chains from one sample, sequenced in a study of somatic mutations in cytotoxic T cells in rheumatoid arthritis. Assay: immunoSEQ multiplex PCR; the TCRdb copy retains only in-frame clones and omits some. The sample contains 20,000 to 25,000 clones, roughly 80% of which appear only once. Specimen: CD8+ T cells sorted from blood. The receptors stem from an adult with rheumatoid arthritis. Each CDR3 is given with its conserved first and last residue. The order of the fields is V gene, clone size, J gene, D gene, CDR3 DNA, CDR3 protein. D genes are given only for firm matches. Clone size, where shown, is once, few, many, or a class for clones that have expanded.

TRBV5-1,.,TRBJ2-1,TRBD1,TGCGCCAGCAGCTTGGGGTACAGGGGGGACGATGAGCAGTTCTTC,CASSLGYRGDDEQFF
TRBV10-3,.,TRBJ1-4,.,TGTGCCATCAGTGACCTTGCAACTAATGAAAAACTGTTTTTT,CAISDLATNEKLFF
TRBV10-3,.,TRBJ2-2,TRBD1,TGTGCCGTACCTCTGCAGGGGGCCACGAACACCGGGGAGCTGTTTTTT,CAVPLQGATNTGELFF
TRBV6-4,.,TRBJ2-1,.,TGTGCCAGCAGTGACGGGACATCCTACAATGAGCAGTTCTTC,CASSDGTSYNEQFF
TRBV4-1,.,TRBJ2-2,.,TGCGCCAGCAGCCAAGTCTTTACCGGCCAGGGAGGTTACACCGGGGAGCTGTTTTTT,CASSQVFTGQGGYTGELFF
TRBV27,.,TRBJ1-1,.,TGTGCCAGCAAGGGGGGACTGAACACTGAAGCTTTCTTT,CASKGGLNTEAFF
TRBV18,.,TRBJ1-2,TRBD1,TGTGCCAGCTCACCACAGGTTCATCGGGACAGCAACTATGGCTACACCTTC,CASSPQVHRDSNYGYTF
TRBV7-9,.,TRBJ1-2,.,TGTGCCAGCAGCTACTCTACAGGGCCGGACTATGGCTACACCTTC,CASSYSTGPDYGYTF
TRBV19,few,TRBJ2-1,TRBD2,TGTGCCAGTAGGAACAATCTCGGGGGGTTCTCCTACAATGAGCAGTTCTTC,CASRNNLGGFSYNEQFF
TRBV6-1,.,TRBJ2-7,TRBD2,TGTGCCAGCAGTGAGACTAGCGGTTATTTCTACGAGCAGTACTTC,CASSETSGYFYEQYF
TRBV10-1,.,TRBJ2-3,TRBD2,TGCGCCAGCAGCGCTACGGCGGGGGGGAGCCTTGAAGATACGCAGTATTTT,CASSATAGGSLEDTQYF
TRBV14,.,TRBJ2-7,.,TGTGCCAGCAGCCAAGACAGGGCCAGAATCTACGAGCAGTACTTC,CASSQDRARIYEQYF
TRBV29-1,medium-sized,TRBJ1-5,.,TGCAGCGTTGTGGCAGGGGAAAGCCAGCCCCAGCATTTT,CSVVAGESQPQHF
TRBV7-9,.,TRBJ2-5,.,TGTGCCAGCCTGGAGGGAGGCGAGAGCTATGAAGAGACCCAGTACTTC,CASLEGGESYEETQYF
TRBV4-3,.,TRBJ2-2,.,TGCGCCAGCAGCCTGATGAACACCGGGGAGCTGTTTTTT,CASSLMNTGELFF